The present T cell receptor (beta chain) was sequenced within a study of regulatory T cells in long-lasting Graves disease (dated by TCRdb to the early 2020s). As for the study more broadly: Antithyroid drugs had been taken for less than 3 months by newly diagnosed Graves' disease patients. Persistent Graves' disease patients were compared with newly diagnosed Graves' disease patients by peripheral blood TCR sequencing and RNA sequencing. The study took place in China and was registered as a clinical trial. A total of roughly 35 samples underwent TCR sequencing: around 13 from persistent and roughly 20 from newly diagnosed Graves' disease patients. The research as a whole found: Preferential use of TRBV28, TRBJ1-2 and TRBJ2-5 was observed in persistent disease, whereas TRBV20-1 and TRBJ2-1 were favored in newly diagnosed disease. The small sample size was acknowledged by the authors as a limitation that may reduce accuracy. The study examined only peripheral blood because the primary lesion, thyroid tissue, could not be accessed. Sequencing and analysis were limited to the TCR beta chain. Lower TCR Shannon entropy and fewer highly expanded clones were observed in persistent Graves' disease patients than in newly diagnosed patients, which suggested clonal expansion. A larger number of public clonotypes was shared among persistent patients (fewer than 3,000) than among newly diagnosed patients (about 990).

The time point label here, explained by the study, means: newly diagnosed GD, antithyroid drugs for less than 3 months. For both TCR sequencing and RNA sequencing, RNA was extracted from PBMCs in TRIzol. The diagnosis of Graves' disease followed American Thyroid Association guidelines. Patients for the study were recruited at an endocrinology department in Xi'an, China. Each patient gave 9 to 10 milliliters of peripheral blood, collected in an EDTA anticoagulant tube. Ficoll Paque Plus density gradient separation was used to isolate PBMCs, and no additional T cell sorting was done. An Agilent 2100 Bioanalyzer and agarose gel were used to assess RNA quality, and a NanoDrop 2000 was used to measure RNA concentration. The library came from multiplex PCR. The sample was run on an Illumina HiSeq 4000. CDR3 regions were amplified by Arm-PCR with iRepertoire HTBI primers to construct TCR beta libraries. Before sequencing, the PCR products went through gel purification. In the original analysis: A total of fewer than 70 TRBV and 14 TRBJ segments were identified across samples and were used for gene usage analysis of CDR3 amino acid clonotypes. Filtered high-quality paired reads were merged into contigs using COPE and FqMerger. Contigs were aligned with BLAST to IMGT TRBV, TRBD and TRBJ reference genes, and CDR3 was defined per IMGT. Highly expanded clones were defined as clonotypes with a frequency above 0.1%. Repertoire diversity was measured by Shannon entropy, and V-J evenness by the Gini coefficient. Clonotypes shared by more than one individual were considered public. TCRdb took the public reads, trimmed them with fastp at Q25, ran MiXCR for clone calling and kept in-frame beta chains. Each record represents a unique CDR3 protein, reported with the most common genes and DNA among its rows. These V and J calls are TCRdb output, not the study's own analysis. The sample table contains roughly 500,000 distinct CDR3 sequences; only one count was recorded for more than 10% of them. Of the sample, roughly 9.3% falls within the top ten clones.

Ten or more counts support this clonotype. Its antigen is still unknown. It has no much larger one-base neighbor in the sample; base qualities were not kept. CDR1 and CDR2 are read off the germline V gene (reference sequence) as LNHDA and SQIVND. The CDR3 holds 14 amino acids from the cysteine to the phenylalanine. CDR3 DNA only is kept here, 42 bases in frame from base 1. Trimming costs V 5 bases and J 1 base, and their ends lie 9 bases apart. The same sample was also used in a study of T cells in Graves' hyperthyroidism and ophthalmopathy. As that second paper reports: Graves' hyperthyroidism was defined as stable when no progression to ophthalmopathy occurred over 18 months of follow-up. Hyperthyroidism patients were aged 18 to 65 years and newly diagnosed, with disease duration of less than 2 months. Patients with uncontrolled infections, other autoimmune diseases, pregnancy or lactation were excluded. Clinical symptoms, serum thyroxine and TRAb, thyroid ultrasound, and orbital computed tomography formed the basis for the diagnoses. For the first round of RT-PCR on the TCR CDR3, the HTBI primer set was used together with the Qiagen OneStep RT-PCR kit. Most expanded thyroid clonotypes (frequency above 0.001) were also detected in blood, a finding suggesting that blood repertoires may reflect thyroid immune responses. A 13 V-J signature model separated ophthalmopathy from stable hyperthyroidism, with 87.88% sensitivity and about 81% specificity in cross-validation and 80%/75% in testing. During validation, the model predicted progression to ophthalmopathy a median of around 7 months ahead of onset, with around 70% sensitivity and more than 72% specificity. To identify TCR V-J signatures that set the groups apart, the researchers used a discovery cohort of 90 to 100 patients, made up of 40 to 45 with Graves' ophthalmopathy and some 55 with stable Graves' hyperthyroidism. Prospective prediction of ophthalmopathy was tested in an independent validation cohort of about 19 hyperthyroidism patients and around 16 patients who later progressed to ophthalmopathy. The 75 to 100 discovery patients were randomly split 7:3 into training and test sets. Thyroid tissue and blood T-cell repertoires from several Graves' hyperthyroidism patients were also compared in the study. Once sampling was done, hyperthyroidism patients were given methimazole at a starting dose of 30 mg daily, whereas ophthalmopathy patients were given high-dose intravenous methylprednisolone. A second multiplex PCR round built the libraries, followed by size selection and purification. The libraries were sequenced on an Illumina HiSeq2000 using paired-end 100 bp reads. SOAPnuke was used to process the raw data, with reads discarded if the reads contained adapters or uncalled bases, had a mean Phred below 15, or lacked an exact constant-primer or identifier match. High-quality paired reads were merged using COPE v1.2.5, and each unique nucleotide sequence was defined as a clonotype. Clonotypes were aligned to IMGT TRBV, TRBD and TRBJ reference segments using MiTCR v1.1. Analysis was restricted to V-J combinations with a frequency above 0.0001, which covered 99.2% of repertoires. A TCS score was defined as the ratio of F50 (clonal expansion) to E x V (chaos), with BLOSUM62-based TCRdist applied between CDR3 peptides within each V-J. Welch's t-statistics and random forest reduced roughly 500 V-J features to 10 to 15, which were used in a naive Bayes classifier (R e1071). Sample size was not statistically predetermined, and investigators were not blinded to group allocation. According to the paper, TCR Vbeta CDR3 sequencing was carried out on more than 120 peripheral blood samples, which came from fewer than 50 ophthalmopathy, roughly 75 hyperthyroidism and approximately 17 progressor patients.

This sequence uses TRBV19 and TRBJ2-1, with the identity of the D gene unclear. This TCR was recovered from a woman between 25 and 40 years old with Graves disease. Donor details come from another sample of the same person, matched by shared clones. The starting material was peripheral blood mononuclear cells (PBMCs), obtained at new diagnosis, from a patient treated with antithyroid drugs. The nucleotide sequence is given as TGTGCCAGTAGTCCCATCGTTTCCTACAATGAGCAGTTCTTC. Its protein is CASSPIVSYNEQFF.